This T cell receptor beta chain was identified in a study of cytomegalovirus exposure and HLA in healthy donors. Germline CDR1 reads GTSNPN; CDR2 reads SVGIG (reference sequence). This CDR3 has 12 residues. V lost 2 bases, J lost 4 bases, and 8 bases lay in between. Sequencing was performed with immunoSEQ multiplex PCR; in TCRdb, only in-frame clones are kept and a portion is missing. This table has 260,000 or so clones, more than 75% appearing once. The origin of this receptor is a woman aged 18-35 years in good health and CMV-seronegative. The V gene is TRBV30, the J gene TRBJ1-2; D is ambiguous. The sample consisted of PBMCs. The CDR3 is CAWSPVSYGYTF. CDR3 nucleotides: TGTGCCTGGAGTCCTGTCAGCTATGGCTACACCTTC.